This record looks at one TCR beta chain sequence and its context. In the authors' methods: Reference gene primers were amplified, and this amplification served to estimate nucleated cell counts. TCRdb keeps only in-frame clones here, not all; method: immunoSEQ multiplex PCR. The V and J calls and clone size come from that table; D and trimming were worked out from the DNA. The sample lists around 94,000 clones; approximately 86% were seen once. These data come from a study of blood T cell repertoires in COVID-19. About the research overall: Some COVID-19 samples were acute and others convalescent; all came from the United States, Italy and Spain. In each case, the material was cDNA or gDNA derived from T cells, B-cell-depleted T cells, or PBMCs.

The CDR3 runs 13 residues. Per the germline V gene, CDR1 is SGHRS and CDR2 is YFSETQ. V lost 5 bases and J lost 6; bases outside the gene matches: 2. The receptor's source is an elderly man with acute or convalescent COVID-19. This chain uses TRBV5-1 with TRBJ2-1, with 10 bases identical to TRBD2. The sequenced material came from peripheral blood. CDR3 loop: CASRPSGSNEQFF. DNA for the CDR3: TGCGCCAGCAGGCCTAGCGGGAGCAATGAGCAGTTCTTC.